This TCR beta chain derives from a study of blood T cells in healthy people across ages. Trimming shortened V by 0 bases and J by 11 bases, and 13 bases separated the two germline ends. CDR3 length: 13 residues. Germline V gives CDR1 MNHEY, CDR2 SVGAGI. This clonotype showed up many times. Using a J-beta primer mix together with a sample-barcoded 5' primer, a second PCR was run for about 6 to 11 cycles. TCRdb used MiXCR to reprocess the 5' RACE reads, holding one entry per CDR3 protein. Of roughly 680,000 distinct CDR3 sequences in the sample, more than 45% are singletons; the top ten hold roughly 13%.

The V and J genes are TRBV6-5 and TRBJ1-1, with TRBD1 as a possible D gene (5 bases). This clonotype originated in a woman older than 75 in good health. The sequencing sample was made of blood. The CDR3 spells CASSYSRWGYAFF. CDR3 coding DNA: TGTGCCAGCAGTTACTCGAGGTGGGGGTATGCTTTCTTT.